This TCR beta chain was observed in a study of PD-1 blockade in classical Hodgkin lymphoma. Findings of the study overall: Among the patients, those starting nivolumab under 1 year after ASCT were excluded. Newly diagnosed patients were reported to exhibit reduced baseline TCR diversity relative to healthy donors. TCR diversity in CD4+, not CD8+, cells rose significantly by C4D1.

Time point noted: cycle 4 day 1 (C4D1), after five to seven weeks of nivolumab. Relapses following autologous stem cell transplantation were seen in all patients, with brentuximab vedotin exposure varying. Relapsed/refractory classical Hodgkin lymphoma patients had complete, partial or progressive responses. The protocol was immunoSEQ multiplex PCR, while the TCRdb copy is restricted to in-frame clones and leaves out a portion. The table records about 24,000 clones, 70% to 75% of them present only once. This clone was recorded a few times. Its specificity is not known. Sequencing was performed on peripheral blood mononuclear cells (PBMCs), taken before the fourth cycle of nivolumab. This receptor was obtained from a human donor with classical Hodgkin lymphoma.

CDR3 coding DNA: TGTGCCAGCAGCCGACCTAGCGGGAACACCTACGAGCAGTACTTC. Translated: CASSRPSGNTYEQYF. The chain recombines TRBV6-5 with TRBJ2-7; TRBD2 matches 9 bases. Germline values: CDR1 MNHEY, CDR2 SVGAGI. The trim removed 6 bases at V and 2 bases at J, leaving 8 bases unmatched. This CDR3 spans 15 amino acids.